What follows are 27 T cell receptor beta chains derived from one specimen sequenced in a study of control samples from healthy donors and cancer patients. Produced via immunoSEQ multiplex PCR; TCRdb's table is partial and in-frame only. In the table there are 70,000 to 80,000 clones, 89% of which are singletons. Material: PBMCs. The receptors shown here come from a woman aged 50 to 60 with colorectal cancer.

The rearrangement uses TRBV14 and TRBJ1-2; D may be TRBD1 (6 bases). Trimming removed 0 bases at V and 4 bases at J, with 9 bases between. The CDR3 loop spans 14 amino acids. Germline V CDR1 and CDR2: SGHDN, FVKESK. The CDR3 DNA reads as TGTGCCAGCAGCCAAGATTCAGGGGCCTATGGCTACACCTTC. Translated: CASSQDSGAYGYTF.

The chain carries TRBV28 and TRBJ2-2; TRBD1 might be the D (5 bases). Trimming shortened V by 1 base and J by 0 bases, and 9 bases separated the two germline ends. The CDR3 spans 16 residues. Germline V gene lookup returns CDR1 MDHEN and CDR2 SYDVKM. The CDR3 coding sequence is TGTGCCAGCAGTTTATTCCAGGGTGCGAACACCGGGGAGCTGTTTTTT. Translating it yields CASSLFQGANTGELFF. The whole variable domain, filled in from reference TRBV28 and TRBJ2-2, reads DVKVTQSSRYLVKRTGEKVFLECVQDMDHENMFWYRQDPGLGLRLIYFSYDVKMKEKGDIPEGYSVSREKKERFSLILESASTNQTSMYLCASSLFQGANTGELFFGEGSRLTVL.

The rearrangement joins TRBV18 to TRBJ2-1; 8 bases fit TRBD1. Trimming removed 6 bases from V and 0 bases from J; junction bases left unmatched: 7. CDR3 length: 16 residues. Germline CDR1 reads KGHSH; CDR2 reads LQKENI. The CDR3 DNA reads TGTGCCAGCTCGCCGACAGGGGTAAGCTCCTACAATGAGCAGTTCTTC. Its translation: CASSPTGVSSYNEQFF.

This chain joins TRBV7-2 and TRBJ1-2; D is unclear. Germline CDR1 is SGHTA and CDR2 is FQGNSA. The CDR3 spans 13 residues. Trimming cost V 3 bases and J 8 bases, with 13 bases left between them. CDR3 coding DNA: TGTGCCAGCAGCTTTTATGAGACAAAGGGCTACACCTTC. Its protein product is CASSFYETKGYTF.

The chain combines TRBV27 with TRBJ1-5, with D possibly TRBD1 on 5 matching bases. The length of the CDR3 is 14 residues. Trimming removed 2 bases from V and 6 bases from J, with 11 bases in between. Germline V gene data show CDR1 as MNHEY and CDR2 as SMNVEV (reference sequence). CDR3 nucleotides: TGTGCCAGCAGTTTAAAAGGGAGGGGTCAGCCCCAGCATTTT. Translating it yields CASSLKGRGQPQHF.

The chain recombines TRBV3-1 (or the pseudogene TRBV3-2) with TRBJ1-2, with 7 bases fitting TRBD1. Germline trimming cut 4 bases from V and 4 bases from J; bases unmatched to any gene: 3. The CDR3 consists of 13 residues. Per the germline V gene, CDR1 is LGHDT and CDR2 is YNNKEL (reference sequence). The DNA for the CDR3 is TGTGCCAGCAGCCCGCGGGACAGCTATGGCTACACCTTC. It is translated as CASSPRDSYGYTF.

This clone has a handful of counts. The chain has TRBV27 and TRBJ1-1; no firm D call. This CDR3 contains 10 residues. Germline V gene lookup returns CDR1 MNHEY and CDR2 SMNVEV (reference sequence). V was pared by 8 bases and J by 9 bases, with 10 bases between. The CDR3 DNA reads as TGTGCCAGCGGACCTCGGCAAGCTTTCTTT. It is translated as CASGPRQAFF.

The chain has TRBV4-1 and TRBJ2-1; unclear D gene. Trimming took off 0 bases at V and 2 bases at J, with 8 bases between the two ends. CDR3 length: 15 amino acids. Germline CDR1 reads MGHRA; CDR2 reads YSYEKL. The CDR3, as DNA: TGCGCCAGCAGCCAAGATCCGGGCGCCTACAATGAGCAGTTCTTC. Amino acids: CASSQDPGAYNEQFF.

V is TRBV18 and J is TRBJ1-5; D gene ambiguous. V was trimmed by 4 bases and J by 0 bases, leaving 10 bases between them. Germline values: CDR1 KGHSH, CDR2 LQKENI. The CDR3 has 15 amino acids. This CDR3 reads CASSRRGDSNQPQHF. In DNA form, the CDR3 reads TGTGCCAGCTCACGGCGGGGAGATAGCAATCAGCCCCAGCATTTT. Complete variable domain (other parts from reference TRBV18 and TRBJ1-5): NAGVMQNPRHLVRRRGQEARLRCSPMKGHSHVYWYRQLPEEGLKFMVYLQKENIIDESGMPKERFSAEFPKEGPSILRIQQVVRGDSAAYFCASSRRGDSNQPQHFGDGTRLSIL.

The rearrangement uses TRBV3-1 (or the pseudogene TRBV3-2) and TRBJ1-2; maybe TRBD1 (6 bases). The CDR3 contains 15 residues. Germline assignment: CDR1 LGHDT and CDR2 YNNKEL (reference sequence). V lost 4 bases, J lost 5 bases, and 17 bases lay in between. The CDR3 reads CASSPSPGTLYGYTF. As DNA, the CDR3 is TGTGCCAGCAGCCCCTCCCCCGGGACACTTTATGGCTACACCTTC.

In DNA, the CDR3 is TGTGCCAGCAGTGAAGCGGAAAGAGATACGCAGTATTTT. It codes for CASSEAERDTQYF. V is TRBV6-1 and J is TRBJ2-3; D ambiguous. The CDR3 has 13 amino acids. Per the germline V gene, CDR1 is MNHNS and CDR2 is SASEGT. V was clipped by 0 bases and J by 5 bases, with 6 bases between them.

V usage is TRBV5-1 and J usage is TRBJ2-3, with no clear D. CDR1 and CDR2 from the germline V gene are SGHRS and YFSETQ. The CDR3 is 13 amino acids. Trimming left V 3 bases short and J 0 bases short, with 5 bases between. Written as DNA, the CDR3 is TGCGCCAGCAGCTCATACAGCACAGATACGCAGTATTTT. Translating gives CASSSYSTDTQYF. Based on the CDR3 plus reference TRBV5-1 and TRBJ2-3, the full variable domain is KAGVTQTPRYLIKTRGQQVTLSCSPISGHRSVSWYQQTPGQGLQFLFEYFSETQRNKGNFPGRFSGRQFSNSRSEMNVSTLELGDSALYLCASSSYSTDTQYFGPGTRLTVL.

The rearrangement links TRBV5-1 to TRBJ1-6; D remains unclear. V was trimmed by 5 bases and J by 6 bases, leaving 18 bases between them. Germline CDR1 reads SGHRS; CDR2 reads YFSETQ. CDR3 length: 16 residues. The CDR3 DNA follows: TGCGCCAGCAGTAATCAGTGGGATACCGGTAATTCACCCCTCCACTTT. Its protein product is CASSNQWDTGNSPLHF.

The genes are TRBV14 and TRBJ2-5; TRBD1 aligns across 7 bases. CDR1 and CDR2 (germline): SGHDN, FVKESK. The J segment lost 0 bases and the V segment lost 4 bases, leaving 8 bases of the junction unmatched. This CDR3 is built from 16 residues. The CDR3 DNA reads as TGTGCCAGCAGCCCCCGACAGGGAGAGTACCAAGAGACCCAGTACTTC. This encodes CASSPRQGEYQETQYF.

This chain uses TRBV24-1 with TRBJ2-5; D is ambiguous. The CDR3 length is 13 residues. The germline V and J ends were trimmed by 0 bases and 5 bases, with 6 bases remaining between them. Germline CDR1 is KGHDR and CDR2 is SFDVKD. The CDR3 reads CATSDLMGETQYF. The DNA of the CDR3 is TGTGCCACCAGTGATTTGATGGGTGAGACCCAGTACTTC.

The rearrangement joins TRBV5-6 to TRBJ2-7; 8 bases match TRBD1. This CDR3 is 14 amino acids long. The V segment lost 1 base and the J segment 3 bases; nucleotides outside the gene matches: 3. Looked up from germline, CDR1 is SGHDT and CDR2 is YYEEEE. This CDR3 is CASSLLGQGYEQYV. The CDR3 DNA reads TGTGCCAGCAGCTTGCTCGGACAGGGCTACGAGCAGTACGTC.

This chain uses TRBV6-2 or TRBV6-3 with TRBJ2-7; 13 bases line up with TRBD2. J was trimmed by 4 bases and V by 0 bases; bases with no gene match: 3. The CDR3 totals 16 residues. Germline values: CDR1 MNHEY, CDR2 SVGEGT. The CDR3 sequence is CASSYSLAGGKYEQYV. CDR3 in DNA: TGTGCCAGCAGTTACTCACTAGCGGGGGGGAAGTACGAGCAGTACGTC.

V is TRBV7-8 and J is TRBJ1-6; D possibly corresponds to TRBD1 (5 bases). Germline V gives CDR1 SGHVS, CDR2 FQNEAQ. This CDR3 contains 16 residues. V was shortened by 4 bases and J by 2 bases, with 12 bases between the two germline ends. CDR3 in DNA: TGTGCCAGCAGCTCGCAGGGAGTCCCCTATAATTCACCCCTCCACTTT. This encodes CASSSQGVPYNSPLHF.

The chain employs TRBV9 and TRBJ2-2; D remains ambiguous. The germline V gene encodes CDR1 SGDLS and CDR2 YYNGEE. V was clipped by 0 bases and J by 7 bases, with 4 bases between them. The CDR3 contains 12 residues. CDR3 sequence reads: CASSVVNGELFF. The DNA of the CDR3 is TGTGCCAGCAGCGTAGTCAACGGGGAGCTGTTTTTT.

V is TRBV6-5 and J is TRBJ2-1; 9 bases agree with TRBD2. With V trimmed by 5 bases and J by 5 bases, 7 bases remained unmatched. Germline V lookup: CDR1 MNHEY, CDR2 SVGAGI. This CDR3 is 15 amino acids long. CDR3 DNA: TGTGCCAGCAGTCTTAGCGGGGGTTCCCACAATGAGCAGTTCTTC. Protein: CASSLSGGSHNEQFF.

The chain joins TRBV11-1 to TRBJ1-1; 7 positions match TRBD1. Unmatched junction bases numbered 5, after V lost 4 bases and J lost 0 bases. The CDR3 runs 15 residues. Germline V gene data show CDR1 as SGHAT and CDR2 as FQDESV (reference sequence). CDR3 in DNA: TGTGCCAGCAGCTCGCCCGGGACAGTGAACACTGAAGCTTTCTTT. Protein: CASSSPGTVNTEAFF.

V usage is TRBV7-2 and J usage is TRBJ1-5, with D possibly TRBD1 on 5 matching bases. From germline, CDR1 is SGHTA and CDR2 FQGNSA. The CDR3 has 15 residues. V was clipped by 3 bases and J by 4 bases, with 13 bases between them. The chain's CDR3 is CASSFTQGGNQPQHF. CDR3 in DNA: TGTGCCAGCAGCTTCACTCAGGGAGGGAATCAGCCCCAGCATTTT.

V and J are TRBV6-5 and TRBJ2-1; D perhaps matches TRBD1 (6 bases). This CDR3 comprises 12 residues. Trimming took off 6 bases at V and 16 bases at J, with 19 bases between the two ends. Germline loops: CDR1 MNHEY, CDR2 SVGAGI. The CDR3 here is CASRATDSQNFF. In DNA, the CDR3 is TGTGCCAGCAGGGCGACGGACAGCCAGAACTTCTTC.

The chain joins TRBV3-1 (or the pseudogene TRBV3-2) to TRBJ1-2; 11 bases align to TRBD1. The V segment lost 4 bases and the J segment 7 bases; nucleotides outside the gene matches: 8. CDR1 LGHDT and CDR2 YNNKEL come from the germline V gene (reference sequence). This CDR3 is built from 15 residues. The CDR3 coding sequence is TGTGCCAGCAGCCCTTCGGACAGGGGGCCAAGTGGCTACACCTTC. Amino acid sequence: CASSPSDRGPSGYTF.

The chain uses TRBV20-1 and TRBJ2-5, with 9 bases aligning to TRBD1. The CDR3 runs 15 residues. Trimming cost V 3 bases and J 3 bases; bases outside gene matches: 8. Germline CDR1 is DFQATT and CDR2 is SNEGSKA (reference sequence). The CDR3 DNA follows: TGCAGTGCTAGTCAACCGGGACAGGGAGAAGAGACCCAGTACTTC. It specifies CSASQPGQGEETQYF.

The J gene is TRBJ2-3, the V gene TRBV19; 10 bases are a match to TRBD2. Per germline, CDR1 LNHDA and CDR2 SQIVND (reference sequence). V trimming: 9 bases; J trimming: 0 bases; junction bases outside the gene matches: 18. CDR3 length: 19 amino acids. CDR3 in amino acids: CASSSRLAGALRSTDTQYF. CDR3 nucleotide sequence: TGTGCCAGCTCGTCTCGCCTAGCGGGGGCCCTACGCAGCACAGATACGCAGTATTTT.

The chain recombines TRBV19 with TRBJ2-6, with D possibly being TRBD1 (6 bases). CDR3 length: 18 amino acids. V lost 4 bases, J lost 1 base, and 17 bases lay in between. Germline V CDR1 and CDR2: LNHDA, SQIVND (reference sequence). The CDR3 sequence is CASSRGQGEFSGANVLTF. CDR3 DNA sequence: TGTGCCAGTAGTAGGGGGCAGGGAGAATTTTCTGGGGCCAACGTCCTGACTTTC.